This is a list of T cell receptor beta chains from one sample in a study of Graves' ophthalmopathy and Graves' hyperthyroidism. From the multiplex PCR reads, TCRdb called clonotypes with MiXCR, one entry per CDR3 protein. Of hundreds of thousands of distinct CDR3 sequences listed, approximately 22% are singletons. Sequenced: peripheral blood. The source of these receptors is a young woman with stable Graves' hyperthyroidism. Some clones in this sample may be carry-over from other donors' samples. CDR3s include the opening cysteine and the closing phenylalanine or tryptophan. A D gene is named only where the DNA matches it firmly. A clone size is listed for some rows: how often the clone was seen (once, few, many), or a class if it is expanded.

TRBV7-2,TRBJ1-5,many,-,CASSLGGVNQPQHF,TGTGCCAGCAGCTTAGGTGGGGTCAATCAGCCCCAGCATTTT
TRBV13,TRBJ2-5,few,TRBD2,CASSRRLAGDLYQETQYF,TGTGCCAGCAGCCGCCGACTAGCGGGGGACTTATATCAAGAGACCCAGTACTTC
TRBV3-1,TRBJ1-1,-,-,CTSSQGDRAFF,TGTACCAGCAGCCAAGGGGACCGAGCTTTCTTT
TRBV29-1,TRBJ2-7,-,TRBD2,CSVVTSGTPEQYF,TGCAGCGTTGTTACTAGCGGGACTCCCGAGCAGTACTTC
TRBV12-3/TRBV12-4,TRBJ1-1,few,TRBD1,CVSRAGGITEAFF,TGTGTCAGCAGGGCAGGGGGCATCACTGAAGCTTTCTTT
TRBV24-1,TRBJ2-3,-,-,CATSDPDPRVADTQYF,TGTGCCACCAGTGATCCGGACCCCCGGGTAGCAGATACGCAGTATTTT
TRBV7-8,TRBJ1-5,many,-,CASSLDWQPYQPQHF,TGTGCCAGCAGCTTAGATTGGCAGCCGTATCAGCCCCAGCATTTT
TRBV12-3/TRBV12-4,TRBJ2-2,once,-,CASSPDRGRSGELCF,TGTGCCAGCAGCCCCGACAGGGGTCGGAGCGGGGAGCTGTGTTTT
TRBV6-1,TRBJ1-1,many,-,CASSRGGPYTEAFF,TGTGCCAGCAGTCGAGGCGGACCGTACACTGAAGCTTTCTTT
TRBV12-3/TRBV12-4,TRBJ2-7,-,TRBD2,CASSLRPLFGGGTTYEQYF,TGTGCCAGCAGTTTACGCCCCCTGTTCGGCGGGGGAACCACCTACGAGCAGTACTTC
TRBV5-1,TRBJ2-7,-,-,CASSSGSSRYEQYF,TGCGCCAGCAGCTCTGGCAGTTCAAGATACGAGCAGTACTTC
TRBV12-3/TRBV12-4,TRBJ2-6,many,-,CASTQRGANVLTF,TGTGCCAGCACCCAGAGAGGGGCCAACGTCCTGACTTTC
TRBV28,TRBJ1-5,many,-,CASSPRGGYQPQHF,TGTGCCAGCAGTCCCCGGGGGGGATATCAGCCCCAGCATTTT
TRBV9,TRBJ1-1,-,-,CASSVGTAQNTEAFF,TGTGCCAGCAGCGTAGGGACAGCGCAGAACACTGAAGCTTTCTTT
TRBV12-3/TRBV12-4,TRBJ1-1,many,-,CASIQGLRTEAFF,TGTGCCAGCATCCAAGGCCTGCGGACTGAAGCTTTCTTT
TRBV7-9,TRBJ2-4,many,TRBD1,CASSPTGGSKNIQYF,TGTGCCAGCAGCCCGACAGGGGGCTCCAAAAACATTCAGTACTTC
TRBV11-2,TRBJ1-5,many,-,CASSLDDQPQHF,TGTGCCAGCAGCTTAGACGATCAGCCCCAGCATTTT
TRBV7-2,TRBJ2-7,many,-,CASSANQSPYEQYF,TGTGCCAGCAGCGCGAACCAGAGTCCCTACGAGCAGTACTTC
TRBV15,TRBJ2-4,many,-,CATSRDGRFGSIQYF,TGTGCCACCAGCAGAGACGGACGGTTTGGGAGCATTCAGTACTTC
TRBV7-2,TRBJ1-1,few,-,CASSPQPGASEAFF,TGTGCCAGCAGCCCTCAACCCGGGGCGAGTGAAGCTTTCTTT
TRBV6-5,TRBJ1-1,-,TRBD1,CASSYKGSGGEAFF,TGTGCCAGCAGTTACAAGGGCTCAGGGGGTGAAGCTTTCTTT
TRBV7-8,TRBJ1-2,many,TRBD1,CASSLRQGEYYGYTF,TGTGCCAGCAGCTTGCGACAGGGAGAATACTATGGCTACACCTTC
TRBV5-1,TRBJ2-7,many,-,CASTGQSYEQYF,TGCGCCAGCACAGGACAATCCTACGAGCAGTACTTC
TRBV6-1,TRBJ2-5,-,-,CASSSPQDSKETQYF,TGTGCCAGCAGCAGCCCACAGGACAGCAAAGAGACCCAGTACTTC
TRBV12-3/TRBV12-4,TRBJ2-7,-,-,CASNPITYEQYF,TGTGCCAGCAATCCTATCACCTACGAGCAGTACTTC
TRBV2,TRBJ2-5,many,-,CASSVGGIQETQYF,TGTGCCAGCAGTGTCGGCGGAATCCAAGAGACCCAGTACTTC
TRBV12-3/TRBV12-4,TRBJ2-2,-,-,CASSHRDPNTGELFF,TGTGCCAGCAGCCACAGGGACCCGAACACCGGGGAGCTGTTTTTT
TRBV19,TRBJ2-7,many,-,CASSISKGYEQYF,TGTGCCAGTAGTATTTCCAAGGGCTACGAGCAGTACTTC
TRBV28,TRBJ2-7,-,-,CASSLRGLGQYF,TGTGCCAGCAGTTTACGAGGGTTGGGGCAGTACTTC
TRBV29-1,TRBJ2-5,-,-,CSVGGWQRLQETQYF,TGCAGCGTTGGGGGTTGGCAGCGCCTACAAGAGACCCAGTACTTC
TRBV3-1,TRBJ1-3,-,-,CASSQMQNSGSTIYF,TGTGCCAGCAGCCAAATGCAGAACTCTGGAAGCACCATATATTTT
TRBV24-1,TRBJ2-5,-,TRBD1,CATSGQEIQETQYF,TGTGCCACCTCCGGACAGGAGATCCAAGAGACCCAGTACTTC
TRBV2,TRBJ1-1,many,-,CASSKDTNTEAFF,TGTGCCAGCAGCAAAGACACCAACACTGAAGCTTTCTTT
TRBV14,TRBJ2-7,-,-,CASSQAPRWSVQYF,TGTGCCAGCAGCCAGGCTCCACGGTGGTCGGTGCAGTACTTC
TRBV19,TRBJ2-5,-,TRBD1,CASSMRGRWQETQYF,TGTGCCAGTAGTATGAGGGGGCGCTGGCAGGAGACCCAGTACTTC
TRBV18,TRBJ2-7,many,-,CASSPLSGAEQYF,TGTGCCAGCTCACCACTTAGCGGTGCCGAGCAGTACTTC
TRBV29-1,TRBJ2-5,few,-,CSVPQGRETQYF,TGCAGCGTCCCCCAGGGGAGAGAGACCCAGTACTTC
TRBV30,TRBJ2-5,-,-,CAWNGALLTQYF,TGTGCCTGGAACGGGGCACTCCTAACGCAGTACTTC
TRBV6-1,TRBJ1-1,many,-,CASMSGWTEAFF,TGTGCCAGCATGAGCGGGTGGACTGAAGCTTTCTTT
TRBV12-3/TRBV12-4,TRBJ2-5,-,-,CASSLTTWETQYF,TGTGCCAGCAGTTTGACCACGTGGGAGACCCAGTACTTC
TRBV20-1,TRBJ2-7,many,-,CSARGGYYYEQYF,TGCAGTGCTAGGGGCGGGTACTACTACGAGCAGTACTTC
TRBV6-5,TRBJ2-7,many,-,CASSYGYPYEQYF,TGTGCCAGCAGTTACGGCTATCCCTACGAGCAGTACTTC
TRBV5-1,TRBJ2-2,-,-,CASSLDGRGSGAGELFF,TGCGCCAGCAGCCTCGATGGTCGTGGATCAGGGGCCGGGGAGCTGTTTTTT
TRBV29-1,TRBJ1-1,many,TRBD1,CSVGTGSNTEAFF,TGCAGCGTTGGGACAGGTTCTAACACTGAAGCTTTCTTT
TRBV2,TRBJ2-4,-,TRBD2,CASGASGRRKNIQYF,TGTGCCAGCGGGGCTAGCGGGAGAAGGAAAAACATTCAGTACTTC
TRBV15,TRBJ2-5,-,TRBD2,CATSRPGERERETQYF,TGTGCCACCAGCAGACCTGGGGAGCGGGAGAGGGAGACCCAGTACTTC